These 19 T cell receptor beta chains share one sample of origin, sequenced in a study of cytomegalovirus exposure and HLA in healthy donors. Primers: 60 Vbeta forward and 13 Jbeta reverse. This table comes from immunoSEQ multiplex PCR, and its TCRdb copy is limited to in-frame clones, with some not included. This table holds 200,000 to 250,000 clones, less than 85% found once. Sequences were obtained from PBMCs. All receptors come from a man aged 18 to 30 in good health and CMV-seronegative.

The V call is TRBV4-1, the J call TRBJ2-1, with D unresolved. The CDR3 runs 19 residues. V was clipped by 2 bases and J by 0 bases, with 20 bases between them. Germline loops: CDR1 MGHRA, CDR2 YSYEKL. CDR3 in DNA: TGCGCCAGCAGCCAAAGCGAAGTCGGTGGTGGTGGCTCCTACAATGAGCAGTTCTTC. Amino acids: CASSQSEVGGGGSYNEQFF.

The chain employs TRBV30 and TRBJ2-3; 8 positions match TRBD2. Per germline, CDR1 GTSNPN and CDR2 SVGIG (reference sequence). V lost 4 bases, J lost 3 bases, and 6 bases stayed unmatched. This CDR3 spans 14 amino acids. The CDR3: CAWNRASGTDTQYF. The CDR3 nucleotides read TGTGCCTGGAATCGGGCTAGCGGGACAGATACGCAGTATTTT.

This clone was seen a single time. CDR3 in DNA: TGTGCCAGCAGTGAGAGCAACACCGGGGAGCTGTTTTTT. This translates into CASSESNTGELFF. The V call is TRBV28, the J call TRBJ2-2; no definite D call. The CDR3 runs 13 residues. Trimming cost V 5 bases and J 2 bases, with 6 bases left between them. Per germline, CDR1 MDHEN and CDR2 SYDVKM.

This chain uses TRBV28 with TRBJ1-1, with 11 bases fitting TRBD1. J gave up 4 bases and V 5 bases, and 6 bases lay outside the gene matches. Germline CDR1 and CDR2: MDHEN and SYDVKM. The CDR3 covers 15 residues. The CDR3 here is CASSLQGQGGTEAFF. As DNA, the CDR3 is TGTGCCAGCAGTCTCCAGGGACAGGGGGGCACTGAAGCTTTCTTT.

This sequence joins TRBV6-1 and TRBJ1-2; tentative D call: TRBD1 (6 bases). Trimming removed 8 bases at V and 7 bases at J, with 17 bases between. The CDR3 totals 13 residues. Germline V lookup: CDR1 MNHNS, CDR2 SASEGT. The CDR3 loop reads CASGGSTGRGYTF. The CDR3 DNA follows: TGTGCCAGCGGGGGCTCGACAGGACGTGGCTACACCTTC.

The chain couples TRBV2 to TRBJ1-3, with D possibly TRBD1 on 6 matching bases. The CDR3 runs 18 residues. The germline V gene has CDR1 SNHLY and CDR2 FYNNEI. Trimming took 3 bases from V and 2 from J, leaving 20 bases between them. The CDR3 loop reads CASSDPLAGEYAGNTIYF. DNA for the CDR3: TGTGCCAGCAGTGACCCGTTGGCAGGGGAGTATGCTGGAAACACCATATATTTT.

This chain connects TRBV19 to TRBJ1-1; 10 bases are shared with TRBD1. J gave up 6 bases and V 0 bases, and 4 bases lay outside the gene matches. This CDR3 is built from 15 residues. Germline values: CDR1 LNHDA, CDR2 SQIVND (reference sequence). The CDR3 spells CASSIDGTGAAEAFF. CDR3 sequence (DNA): TGTGCCAGTAGTATAGATGGGACAGGGGCGGCTGAAGCTTTCTTT. Based on the CDR3 plus reference TRBV19 and TRBJ1-1, the full variable domain is DGGITQSPKYLFRKEGQNVTLSCEQNLNHDAMYWYRQDPGQGLRLIYYSQIVNDFQKGDIAEGYSVSREKKESFPLTVTSAQKNPTAFYLCASSIDGTGAAEAFFGQGTRLTVV.

The chain uses TRBV9 and TRBJ2-2, with TRBD1 as a possible D gene (5 bases). The CDR3 totals 19 residues. The V end was cut by 1 base, the J end by 2 bases, with 21 bases between. Germline lookup yields CDR1 SGDLS and CDR2 YYNGEE. DNA of the CDR3: TGTGCCAGCAGCGTATTAGTCCCAGGGATGACCTCAAACACCGGGGAGCTGTTTTTT. Amino acids: CASSVLVPGMTSNTGELFF.

The chain couples TRBV9 to TRBJ2-1, with 7 bases aligning to TRBD1. The CDR3 extends over 14 amino acids. Per germline, CDR1 SGDLS and CDR2 YYNGEE. The J segment lost 8 bases and the V segment lost 6 bases, leaving 11 bases of the junction unmatched. CDR3 loop: CASNRDRQVDEQFF. The CDR3 DNA reads as TGTGCCAGCAACCGGGACAGACAAGTAGATGAGCAGTTCTTC.

The chain uses TRBV30 and TRBJ2-7; 9 bases agree with TRBD2. The CDR3 runs 14 residues. J gave up 4 bases and V 3 bases, and 7 bases lay outside the gene matches. Germline V gives CDR1 GTSNPN, CDR2 SVGIG (reference sequence). The CDR3 nucleotides read TGTGCCTGGAGCCGCCCTGCGGGAGGGTACGAGCAGTACTTC. Translation gives CAWSRPAGGYEQYF.

J is TRBJ1-2 and V is TRBV28; a possible D gene is TRBD1 (6 bases). Trimming removed 3 bases at V and 6 bases at J, with 20 bases between. The length of the CDR3 is 16 residues. Germline CDR1 and CDR2: MDHEN and SYDVKM. The CDR3 loop reads CASSFGGAGGLNGYTF. CDR3 sequence (DNA): TGTGCCAGCAGTTTCGGTGGGGCGGGGGGGCTAAATGGCTACACCTTC.

This rearrangement joins TRBV7-9 to TRBJ2-7; 9 bases agree with TRBD2. The CDR3 length is 14 residues. Germline V gene lookup returns CDR1 SEHNR and CDR2 FQNEAQ (reference sequence). V shed 10 bases and J 3 bases; nucleotides not matched to a gene: 10. The CDR3 is CATSETSGCYEQYF. DNA for the CDR3: TGTGCCACCTCTGAGACTAGCGGCTGCTACGAGCAGTACTTC.

The CDR3 bases are TGTGCCAGCAGCTTGTCCAGGGTGGACACCGGGGAGCTGTTTTTT. This sequence encodes CASSLSRVDTGELFF. The chain is built from TRBV7-3 and TRBJ2-2; D might be TRBD1 (5 bases). The germline gives CDR1 SGHTA, CDR2 FQGTGA. V gave up 3 bases and J gave up 3 bases, with 11 bases separating them. The CDR3 has 15 amino acids.

For the CDR3, the DNA is TGCGCCAGCGAGGCAGGCCAGGGAGGAAACTATGGCTACACCTTC. Translated, it gives CASEAGQGGNYGYTF. This chain links TRBV5-1 with TRBJ1-2; possible D gene TRBD1, 5 bases. The V end lost 7 bases, the J end lost 2 bases, and 18 bases lay between the germline ends. CDR3 length: 15 amino acids. Germline V gene data show CDR1 as SGHRS and CDR2 as YFSETQ.

This sequence joins TRBV5-4 and TRBJ2-1; 9 bases align to TRBD1. The CDR3 consists of 15 residues. The trim removed 3 bases at V and 7 bases at J, leaving 8 bases unmatched. Germline V gene sequence: CDR1 SGHNT, CDR2 YYREEE (reference sequence). The CDR3 region has the DNA TGTGCCAGCAGCTCCCGGACAGGGGAGTGGAATGAGCAGTTCTTC. Translated, it gives CASSSRTGEWNEQFF.

The gene calls are TRBV7-2 and TRBJ2-7; TRBD2 aligns across 14 bases. Germline CDR1 is SGHTA and CDR2 is FQGNSA. V shed 4 bases, J shed 5 bases, and the junction held 7 bases outside the gene matches. CDR3 length: 16 amino acids. For the CDR3, the DNA is TGTGCCAGCAGCTCAGGACTAGCGGGAGGAGTAGACGAGCAGTACTTC. Protein: CASSSGLAGGVDEQYF.

This sequence joins TRBV9 and TRBJ1-3; D is possibly TRBD1 (5 bases). Trimming pared 5 bases from V and 3 bases from J, leaving 9 bases between. Looked up from germline, CDR1 is SGDLS and CDR2 is YYNGEE. This CDR3 spans 13 amino acids. The CDR3 nucleotides are TGTGCCAGCAGTGCCGACAGTGGAAACACCATATATTTT. Its translation: CASSADSGNTIYF. Variable domain in full (rest from reference TRBV9 and TRBJ1-3): DSGVTQTPKHLITATGQRVTLRCSPRSGDLSVYWYQQSLDQGLQFLIQYYNGEERAKGNILERFSAQQFPDLHSELNLSSLELGDSALYFCASSADSGNTIYFGEGSWLTVV.

This clone was counted a single time. This chain joins TRBV7-3 and TRBJ1-1; no firm D call. Germline CDR1 and CDR2: SGHTA and FQGTGA. Trimming removed 0 bases from V and 1 base from J, with 3 bases in between. CDR3 length equals 13 residues. CDR3: CASSLTQNTEAFF. The CDR3 nucleotides are TGTGCCAGCAGCTTAACCCAGAACACTGAAGCTTTCTTT. The full variable domain, rest sourced from reference TRBV7-3 and TRBJ1-1, is GAGVSQTPSNKVTEKGKYVELRCDPISGHTALYWYRQSLGQGPEFLIYFQGTGAADDSGLPNDRFFAVRPEGSVSTLKIQRTERGDSAVYLCASSLTQNTEAFFGQGTRLTVV.

Comment on this clone: This same CDR3 is encoded by further DNA sequences in the sample. The chain joins TRBV5-4 to TRBJ1-2; 7 positions agree with TRBD1. With V trimmed by 4 bases and J by 3 bases, 3 bases remained unmatched. The V gene's germline CDR1 is SGHNT and CDR2 YYREEE (reference sequence). The length of the CDR3 is 13 residues. The CDR3 nucleotides are TGTGCCAGCAGCCGAGGGGGCGACTATGGCTACACCTTC. Translation: CASSRGGDYGYTF.